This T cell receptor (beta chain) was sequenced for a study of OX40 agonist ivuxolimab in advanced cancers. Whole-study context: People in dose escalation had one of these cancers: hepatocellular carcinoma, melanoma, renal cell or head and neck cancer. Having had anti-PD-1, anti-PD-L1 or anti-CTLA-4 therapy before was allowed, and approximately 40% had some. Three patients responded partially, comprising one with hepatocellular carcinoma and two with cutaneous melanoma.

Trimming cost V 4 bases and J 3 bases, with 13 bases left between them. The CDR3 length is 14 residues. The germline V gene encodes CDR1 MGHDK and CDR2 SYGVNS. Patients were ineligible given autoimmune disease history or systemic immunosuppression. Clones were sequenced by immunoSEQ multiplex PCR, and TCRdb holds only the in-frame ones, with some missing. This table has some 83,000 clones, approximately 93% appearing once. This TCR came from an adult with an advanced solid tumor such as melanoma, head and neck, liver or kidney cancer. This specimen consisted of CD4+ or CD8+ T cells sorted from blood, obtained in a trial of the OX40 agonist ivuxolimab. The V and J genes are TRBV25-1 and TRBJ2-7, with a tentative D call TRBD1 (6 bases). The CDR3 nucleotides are TGTGCCAGCAGTGGAGGGGGAAGGGGCTACGAGCAGTACTTC. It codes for CASSGGGRGYEQYF.